The clone carrying this T cell receptor beta chain is judged medium-sized. Rearranged V-D-J TRB sequences were amplified with a mixed TRB-A/B primer pool. TCRdb reanalysed the multiplex PCR reads using MiXCR and keeps one entry per CDR3 protein. The sample includes approximately 11,000 distinct CDR3 sequences, under 30% seen only once; the top ten take less than 2.5%. Amplification of TCR beta used genomic DNA extracted from peripheral blood. The record originates from a study of T cell repertoires in aging, cancer and after chemotherapy. The germline V and J ends were trimmed by 8 bases and 4 bases, with 21 bases remaining between them. CDR1 is SGHTA and CDR2 is FQGNSA in the germline V gene. The CDR3 spans 16 residues.

The clonotype comes from a human donor in good health. The rearrangement joins TRBV7-2 to TRBJ1-3, with unresolved D. Sequencing used blood. The DNA for the CDR3 is TGTGCCAGCGCCCCAAGGGCCAGAGGTTCCGGAAACACCATATATTTT. Translated: CASAPRARGSGNTIYF.